The source of this T cell receptor beta chain is a study of cytotoxic CD8 clonotypes in ibrutinib-treated CLL. Overall study results and limits: There were differences in sampling times between sustained-remission and progressing patients. Clonality measured at baseline exceeded age-matched healthy donors, tracking circulating CD8+ T-cell counts.

Assay used: immunoSEQ multiplex PCR; TCRdb lists only in-frame clones, some missing. The profile shows some 350,000 clones, around 66% of them singletons. In the case of this clone: The antigen is not known.

Germline V CDR1 and CDR2: SGDLS, YYNGEE. This CDR3 has 15 amino acids. V lost 3 bases and J lost 0, with 10 bases in between. The chain carries TRBV9 and TRBJ2-4; D is possibly TRBD1 (6 bases). The sequence was obtained from a human donor with chronic lymphocytic leukemia. Sequenced material: PBMCs, taken after 36 months of ibrutinib treatment. The CDR3 region has the DNA TGTGCCAGCAGCGCATCAGGGGTAGCCAAAAACATTCAGTACTTC. Translated, it gives CASSASGVAKNIQYF.